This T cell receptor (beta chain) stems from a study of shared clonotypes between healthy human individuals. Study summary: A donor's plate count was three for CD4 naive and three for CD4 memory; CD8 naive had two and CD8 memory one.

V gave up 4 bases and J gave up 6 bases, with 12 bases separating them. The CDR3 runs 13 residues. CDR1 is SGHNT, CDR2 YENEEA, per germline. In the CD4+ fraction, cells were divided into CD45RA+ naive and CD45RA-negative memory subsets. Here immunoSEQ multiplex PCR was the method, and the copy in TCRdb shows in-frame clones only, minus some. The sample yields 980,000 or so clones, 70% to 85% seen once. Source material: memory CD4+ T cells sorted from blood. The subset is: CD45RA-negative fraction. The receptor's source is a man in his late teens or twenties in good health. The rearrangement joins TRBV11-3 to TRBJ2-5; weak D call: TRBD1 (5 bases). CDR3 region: CASSYIRVKTQYF. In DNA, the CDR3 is TGTGCCAGCAGCTATATCAGGGTAAAGACCCAGTACTTC. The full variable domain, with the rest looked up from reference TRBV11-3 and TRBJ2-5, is EAGVVQSPRYKIIEKKQPVAFWCNPISGHNTLYWYLQNLGQGPELLIRYENEEAVDDSQLPKDRFSAERLKGVDSTLKIQPAELGDSAVYLCASSYIRVKTQYFGPGTRLLVL.